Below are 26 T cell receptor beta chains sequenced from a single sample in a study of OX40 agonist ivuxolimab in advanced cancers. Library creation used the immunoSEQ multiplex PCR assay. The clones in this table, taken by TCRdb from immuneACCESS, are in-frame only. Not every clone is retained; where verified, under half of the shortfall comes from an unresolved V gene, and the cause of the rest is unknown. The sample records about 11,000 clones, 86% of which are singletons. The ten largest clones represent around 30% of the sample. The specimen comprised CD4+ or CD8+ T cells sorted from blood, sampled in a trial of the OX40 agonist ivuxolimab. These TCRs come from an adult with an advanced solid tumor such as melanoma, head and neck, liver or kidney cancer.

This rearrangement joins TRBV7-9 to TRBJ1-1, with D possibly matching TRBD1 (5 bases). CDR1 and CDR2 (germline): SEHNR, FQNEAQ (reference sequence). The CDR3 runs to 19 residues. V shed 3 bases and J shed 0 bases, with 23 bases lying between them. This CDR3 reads CASSFTRDGRAQMNTEAFF. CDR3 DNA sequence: TGTGCCAGCAGCTTCACCCGCGACGGCAGGGCCCAGATGAACACTGAAGCTTTCTTT.

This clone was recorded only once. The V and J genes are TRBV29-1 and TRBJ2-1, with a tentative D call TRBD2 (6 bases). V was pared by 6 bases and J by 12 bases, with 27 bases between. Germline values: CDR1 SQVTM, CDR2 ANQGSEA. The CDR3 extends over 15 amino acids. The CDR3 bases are TGCAGCGTACCGTTGCGGGGACTCGGACCCACGGGGCAGTTCTTC. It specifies CSVPLRGLGPTGQFF.

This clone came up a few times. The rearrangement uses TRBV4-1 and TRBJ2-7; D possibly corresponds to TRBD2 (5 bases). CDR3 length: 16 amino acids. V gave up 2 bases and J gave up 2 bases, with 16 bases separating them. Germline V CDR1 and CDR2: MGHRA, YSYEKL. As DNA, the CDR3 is TGCGCCAGCAGCCAATTTCCGCGGCCAGCGGCCTACGAGCAGTACTTC. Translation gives CASSQFPRPAAYEQYF.

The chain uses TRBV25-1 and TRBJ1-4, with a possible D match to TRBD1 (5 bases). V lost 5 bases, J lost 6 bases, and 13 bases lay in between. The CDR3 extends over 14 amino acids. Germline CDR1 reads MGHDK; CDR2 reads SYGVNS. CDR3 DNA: TGTGCCAGCAGTCCCGTGGGGGGAGATGAAAAACTGTTTTTT. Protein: CASSPVGGDEKLFF.

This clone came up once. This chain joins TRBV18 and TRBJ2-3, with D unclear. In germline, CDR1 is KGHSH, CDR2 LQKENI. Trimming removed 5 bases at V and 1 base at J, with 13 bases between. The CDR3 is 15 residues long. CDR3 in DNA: TGTGCCAGCTCAGCCTTAGAGTCGGGCACAGATACGCAGTATTTT. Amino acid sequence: CASSALESGTDTQYF.

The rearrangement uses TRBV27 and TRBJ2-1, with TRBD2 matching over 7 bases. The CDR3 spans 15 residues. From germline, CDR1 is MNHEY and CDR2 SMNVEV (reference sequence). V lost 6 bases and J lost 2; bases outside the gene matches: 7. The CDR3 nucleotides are TGTGCCAGCAGAGTAAGCGGGATCGCCTACAATGAGCAGTTCTTC. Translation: CASRVSGIAYNEQFF.

CDR3 sequence reads: CASSYEQSNTEAFF. DNA for the CDR3: TGTGCCAGCAGTTATGAGCAGTCGAACACTGAAGCTTTCTTT. The chain joins TRBV28 to TRBJ1-1; D ambiguous. This CDR3 region has 14 residues. Trimming stripped 4 bases from V and 1 base from J, with 10 bases between. Germline V lookup: CDR1 MDHEN, CDR2 SYDVKM.

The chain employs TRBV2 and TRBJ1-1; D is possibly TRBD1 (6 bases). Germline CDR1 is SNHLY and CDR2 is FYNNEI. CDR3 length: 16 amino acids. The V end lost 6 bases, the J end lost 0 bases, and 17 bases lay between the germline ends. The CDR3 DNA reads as TGTGCCAGCAGCCACAATAAACAGGGCATGAACACTGAAGCTTTCTTT. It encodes CASSHNKQGMNTEAFF.

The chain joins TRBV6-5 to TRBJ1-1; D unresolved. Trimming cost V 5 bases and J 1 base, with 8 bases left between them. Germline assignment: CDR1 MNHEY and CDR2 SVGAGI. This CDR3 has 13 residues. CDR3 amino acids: CASSPGPNTEAFF. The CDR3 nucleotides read TGTGCCAGCAGTCCCGGACCGAACACTGAAGCTTTCTTT.

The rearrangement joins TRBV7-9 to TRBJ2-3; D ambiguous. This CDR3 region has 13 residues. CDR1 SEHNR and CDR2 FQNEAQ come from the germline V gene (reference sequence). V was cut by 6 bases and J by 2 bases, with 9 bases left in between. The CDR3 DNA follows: TGTGCCAGCAGTCCCCCCATCACAGATACGCAGTATTTT. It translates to CASSPPITDTQYF.

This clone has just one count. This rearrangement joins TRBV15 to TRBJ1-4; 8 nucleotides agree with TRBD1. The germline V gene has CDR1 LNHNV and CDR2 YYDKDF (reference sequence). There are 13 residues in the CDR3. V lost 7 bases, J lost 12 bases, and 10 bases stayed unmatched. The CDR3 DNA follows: TGTGCCACCAAGGACAGGGCGAGGGTGGAACTGTTTTTT. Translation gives CATKDRARVELFF.

The CDR3 DNA is TGTGCCAGCAGCTCCCCGACAGGGCTGAACAATGAGCAGTTCTTC. Its protein is CASSSPTGLNNEQFF. The chain is built from TRBV11-3 and TRBJ2-1; 7 bases fit TRBD1. This CDR3 comprises 15 residues. J was trimmed by 5 bases and V by 4 bases; bases with no gene match: 8. CDR1 is SGHNT, CDR2 YENEEA, per germline.

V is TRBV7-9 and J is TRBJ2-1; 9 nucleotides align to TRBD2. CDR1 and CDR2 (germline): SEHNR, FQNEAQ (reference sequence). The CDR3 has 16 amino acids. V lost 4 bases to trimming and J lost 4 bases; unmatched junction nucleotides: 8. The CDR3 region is CASSSSLREGYNEQFF. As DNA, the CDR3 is TGTGCCAGCAGCTCCTCTTTGCGGGAGGGGTACAATGAGCAGTTCTTC. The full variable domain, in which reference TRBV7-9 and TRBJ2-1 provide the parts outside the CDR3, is DTGVSQNPRHKITKRGQNVTFRCDPISEHNRLYWYRQTLGQGPEFLTYFQNEAQLEKSRLLSDRFSAERPKGSFSTLEIQRTEQGDSAMYLCASSSSLREGYNEQFFGPGTRLTVL.

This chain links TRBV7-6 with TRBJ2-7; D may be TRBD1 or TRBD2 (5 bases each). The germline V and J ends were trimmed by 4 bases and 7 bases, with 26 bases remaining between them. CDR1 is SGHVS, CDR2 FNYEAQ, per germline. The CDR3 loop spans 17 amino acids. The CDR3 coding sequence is TGTGCCAGCAGCTACGACTCACAACCGGGACCCCGCTGGGAGCAGTACTTC. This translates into CASSYDSQPGPRWEQYF.

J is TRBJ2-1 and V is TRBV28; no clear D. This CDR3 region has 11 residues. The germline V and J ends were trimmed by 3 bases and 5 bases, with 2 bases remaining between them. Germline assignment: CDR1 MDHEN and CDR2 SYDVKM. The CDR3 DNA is TGTGCCAGCAGTTTCGACAATGAGCAGTTCTTC. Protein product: CASSFDNEQFF. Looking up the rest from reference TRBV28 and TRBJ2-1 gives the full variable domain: DVKVTQSSRYLVKRTGEKVFLECVQDMDHENMFWYRQDPGLGLRLIYFSYDVKMKEKGDIPEGYSVSREKKERFSLILESASTNQTSMYLCASSFDNEQFFGPGTRLTVL.

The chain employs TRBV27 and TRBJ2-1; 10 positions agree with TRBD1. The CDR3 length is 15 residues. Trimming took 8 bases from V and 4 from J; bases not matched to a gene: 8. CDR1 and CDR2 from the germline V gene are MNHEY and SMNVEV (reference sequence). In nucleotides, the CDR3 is TGTGCCAGCGGATCCGGGACAGGGGTATACAATGAGCAGTTCTTC. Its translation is CASGSGTGVYNEQFF.

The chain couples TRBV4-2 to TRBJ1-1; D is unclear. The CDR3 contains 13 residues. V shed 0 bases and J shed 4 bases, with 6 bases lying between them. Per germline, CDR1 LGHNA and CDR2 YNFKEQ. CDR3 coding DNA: TGTGCCAGCAGCCAAGAACTACCCACTGAAGCTTTCTTT. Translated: CASSQELPTEAFF.

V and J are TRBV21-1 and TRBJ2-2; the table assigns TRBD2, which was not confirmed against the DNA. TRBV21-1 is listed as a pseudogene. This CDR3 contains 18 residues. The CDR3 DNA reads TGTGCCAGCAGCAAAGGACGTGGGGCTAGCGGGAGGGGCGGGGAGCTGTTTTTT. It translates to CASSKGRGASGRGGELFF.

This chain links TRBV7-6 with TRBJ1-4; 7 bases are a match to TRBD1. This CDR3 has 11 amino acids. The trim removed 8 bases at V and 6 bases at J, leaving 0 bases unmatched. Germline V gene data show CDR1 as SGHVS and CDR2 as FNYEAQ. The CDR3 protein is CASGQDEKLFF. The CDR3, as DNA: TGTGCCAGCGGACAGGATGAAAAACTGTTTTTT.

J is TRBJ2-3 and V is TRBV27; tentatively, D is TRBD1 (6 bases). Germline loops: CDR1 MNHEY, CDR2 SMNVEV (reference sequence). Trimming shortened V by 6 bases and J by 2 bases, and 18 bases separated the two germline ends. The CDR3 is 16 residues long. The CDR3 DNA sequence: TGTGCCAGCAGCCACACAACAGGGCAGACCACAGATACGCAGTATTTT. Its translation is CASSHTTGQTTDTQYF.

DNA for the CDR3: TGTGCCAGCAGCCAAACGTCAGGCTATGAGCAGTTCTTC. Its translation: CASSQTSGYEQFF. The gene calls are TRBV7-9 and TRBJ2-1, with unresolved D. Trimming removed 5 bases from V and 8 bases from J, with 13 bases in between. The CDR3 consists of 13 residues. Germline V gene sequence: CDR1 SEHNR, CDR2 FQNEAQ (reference sequence).

CDR3: CASSVTSVGDTQYF. Written as DNA, the CDR3 is TGTGCCAGCAGCGTGACTAGCGTGGGAGATACGCAGTATTTT. The genes are TRBV28 and TRBJ2-3; 8 bases are shared with TRBD2. Germline V gene sequence: CDR1 MDHEN, CDR2 SYDVKM. With V trimmed by 6 bases and J by 5 bases, 7 bases remained unmatched. This CDR3 region has 14 residues.

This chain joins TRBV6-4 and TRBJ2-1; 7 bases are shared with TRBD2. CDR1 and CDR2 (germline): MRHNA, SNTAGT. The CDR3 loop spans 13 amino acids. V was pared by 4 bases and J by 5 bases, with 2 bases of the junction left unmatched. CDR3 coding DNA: TGTGCCAGCAGTGTTGGGACTAACAATGAGCAGTTCTTC. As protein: CASSVGTNNEQFF.

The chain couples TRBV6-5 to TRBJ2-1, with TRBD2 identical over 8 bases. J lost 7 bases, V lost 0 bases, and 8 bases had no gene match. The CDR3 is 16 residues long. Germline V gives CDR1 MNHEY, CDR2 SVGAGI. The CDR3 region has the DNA TGTGCCAGCAGTTACTCGATCAGCGGGAGCGGAAATGAGCAGTTCTTC. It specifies CASSYSISGSGNEQFF.

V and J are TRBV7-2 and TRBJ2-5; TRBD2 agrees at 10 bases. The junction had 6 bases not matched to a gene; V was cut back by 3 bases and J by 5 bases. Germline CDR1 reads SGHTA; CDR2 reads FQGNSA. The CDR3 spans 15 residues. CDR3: CASSLSLAGVETQYF. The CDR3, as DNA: TGTGCCAGCAGCTTGAGCCTAGCGGGAGTGGAGACCCAGTACTTC.

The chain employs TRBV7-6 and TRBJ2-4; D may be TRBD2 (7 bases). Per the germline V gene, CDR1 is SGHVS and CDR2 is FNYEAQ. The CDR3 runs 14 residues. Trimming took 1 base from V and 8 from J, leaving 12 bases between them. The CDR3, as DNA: TGTGCCAGCAGCTTAGGTATAGGGGGGGACATTCAGTACTTC. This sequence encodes CASSLGIGGDIQYF.